The 25 T cell receptor beta chains below all came from one sample that was sequenced in a study of shared clonotypes between healthy human individuals. Some clones are missing from TCRdb's copy, which holds only in-frame ones; the method was immunoSEQ multiplex PCR. The sample contains 740,000 or so clones, 60% to 75% of which appear only once. The source material was memory CD4+ T cells sorted from blood. The subset: CD45RA-negative fraction. The receptors shown here come from a woman in her 30s in good health.

This clone was observed a single time. The chain recombines TRBV14 with TRBJ1-1, with D perhaps TRBD1 (5 bases). V was cut by 1 base and J by 12 bases, with 18 bases left in between. The CDR3 is 14 amino acids. In germline, CDR1 is SGHDN, CDR2 FVKESK. CDR3 region: CASSQGASGGLPFF. CDR3 DNA sequence: TGTGCCAGCAGCCAAGGGGCCTCGGGGGGTTTACCTTTCTTT.

This clone appeared once. The V gene is TRBV30, the J gene TRBJ2-1; 7 nucleotides align to TRBD2. The junction had 9 bases not matched to a gene; V was cut back by 3 bases and J by 7 bases. Germline V lookup: CDR1 GTSNPN, CDR2 SVGIG (reference sequence). The CDR3 runs to 14 residues. The CDR3 sequence is CAWRSAGAYNEQFF. CDR3 bases: TGTGCCTGGAGGTCTGCGGGAGCTTATAATGAGCAGTTCTTC.

The chain recombines TRBV5-1 with TRBJ2-3, with TRBD1 as a possible D gene (5 bases). The CDR3 is 14 residues long. Trimming shortened V by 0 bases and J by 5 bases, and 10 bases separated the two germline ends. Germline V gene sequence: CDR1 SGHRS, CDR2 YFSETQ. DNA of the CDR3: TGCGCCAGCAGCTTGGAGGCAGGGAAAGATACGCAGTATTTT. It translates to CASSLEAGKDTQYF.

This chain links TRBV6-6 with TRBJ2-2; 7 bases fit TRBD1. The CDR3 length is 16 residues. Germline CDR1 and CDR2: MNHNY and SVGAGI (reference sequence). Losses at the gene ends were 5 bases for V and 5 bases for J; bases not matched to a gene: 11. The CDR3 bases are TGTGCCAGCAGTCCCACAGGGGTTACTAGTACCGGGGAGCTGTTTTTT. It translates to CASSPTGVTSTGELFF.

The CDR3 region has the DNA TGCGCCAGCAGCTTGTACGGGTCCCTCGCAACTAATGAAAAACTGTTTTTT. Protein product: CASSLYGSLATNEKLFF. The V call is TRBV5-1, the J call TRBJ1-4; D not certain. The CDR3 consists of 17 residues. The V end was cut by 1 base, the J end by 0 bases, with 13 bases between. Germline CDR1 and CDR2: SGHRS and YFSETQ.

This clone was picked up one time. For the CDR3, the DNA is TGTGCCAGCAGCGCTTATGGACTAGCGGGAGTCCAAGGGGAGACCCAGTACTTC. It encodes CASSAYGLAGVQGETQYF. The rearrangement uses TRBV27 and TRBJ2-5, with 13 nucleotides matching TRBD2. With V trimmed by 6 bases and J by 5 bases, 15 bases remained unmatched. Looked up from germline, CDR1 is MNHEY and CDR2 is SMNVEV (reference sequence). The CDR3 totals 18 residues.

The chain has TRBV7-9 and TRBJ1-2; D is unresolved. This CDR3 is 14 amino acids long. Trimming took 2 bases from V and 3 from J, leaving 10 bases between them. The germline gives CDR1 SEHNR, CDR2 FQNEAQ (reference sequence). In DNA form, the CDR3 reads TGTGCCAGCAGCTTAAATGTCCGGGACTATGGCTACACCTTC. It yields the protein CASSLNVRDYGYTF.

The rearrangement uses TRBV7-9 and TRBJ2-3, with 10 nucleotides matching TRBD1. CDR1 and CDR2 (germline): SEHNR, FQNEAQ (reference sequence). This CDR3 has 15 residues. Trimming cost V 5 bases and J 6 bases; bases outside gene matches: 8. CDR3 amino acids: CASSRDRGTTDTQYF. CDR3 coding DNA: TGTGCCAGCAGCCGGGACAGGGGCACAACGGATACGCAGTATTTT.

The CDR3 is CASTLTGGEETQYF. CDR3 nucleotide sequence: TGTGCCAGCACCTTGACAGGGGGCGAAGAGACCCAGTACTTC. The V and J genes are TRBV7-9 and TRBJ2-5, with 10 bases identical to TRBD1. From germline, CDR1 is SEHNR and CDR2 FQNEAQ (reference sequence). The CDR3 contains 14 residues. The V and J ends lost 7 bases and 3 bases, in that order; junction bases with no gene match: 5.

This clone has a single count. The rearrangement joins TRBV11-2 to TRBJ2-7; TRBD2 agrees at 11 bases. The junction had 4 bases not matched to a gene; V was cut back by 6 bases and J by 3 bases. CDR3 length equals 14 residues. Germline-derived CDR1 and CDR2 are SGHAT and FQNNGV. The CDR3 sequence is CASRYLAGGYEQYF. The CDR3 DNA follows: TGTGCCAGCAGGTATCTAGCGGGGGGCTACGAGCAGTACTTC.

This clone was detected ten times or more. The chain links TRBV7-3 to TRBJ1-6; 7 bases are a match to TRBD1. V trimming: 5 bases; J trimming: 5 bases; junction bases outside the gene matches: 6. Per the germline V gene, CDR1 is SGHTA and CDR2 is FQGTGA. The CDR3 consists of 15 residues. The CDR3 DNA reads TGTGCCAGCAGCGATAACAGGGGCGATAATTCACCCCTCCACTTT. This sequence encodes CASSDNRGDNSPLHF.

This chain uses TRBV5-1 with TRBJ1-3; D gene uncertain. V shed 3 bases and J shed 3 bases, with 7 bases lying between them. The CDR3 runs 13 residues. Germline lookup yields CDR1 SGHRS and CDR2 YFSETQ. The CDR3, as DNA: TGCGCCAGCAGCTCAACAGATGGAAACACCATATATTTT. Translated: CASSSTDGNTIYF.

V usage is TRBV4-2 and J usage is TRBJ2-7; TRBD2 matches 13 bases. Germline V gene data show CDR1 as LGHNA and CDR2 as YNFKEQ. The CDR3 is 18 amino acids. J gave up 0 bases and V 0 bases, and 5 bases lay outside the gene matches. CDR3 loop: CASSQELAGGISSYEQYF. CDR3 DNA sequence: TGTGCCAGCAGCCAAGAACTAGCGGGAGGGATAAGCTCCTACGAGCAGTACTTC.

This clone has at least ten counts. This chain links TRBV2 with TRBJ1-5, with 7 bases lining up with TRBD1. The CDR3 is 15 amino acids. CDR1 is SNHLY, CDR2 FYNNEI, per germline. After removal of 2 bases from V and 7 bases from J, the junction contained 8 bases not matched to a gene. CDR3 in DNA: TGTGCCAGCAGTGAATGGCTACAGGGGCTACAGCCCCAGCATTTT. Its protein is CASSEWLQGLQPQHF.

The genes are TRBV23-1 and TRBJ1-1; tentative D call: TRBD1 (5 bases). TRBV23-1 is classed as an ORF, of uncertain function. V gave up 3 bases and J gave up 0 bases, with 14 bases separating them. The CDR3 sequence is 16 residues long. CDR3 in DNA: TGCGCCAGCAGTCATAAGACAGCCGAGATGAACACTGAAGCTTTCTTT. It codes for CASSHKTAEMNTEAFF.

This rearrangement joins TRBV28 to TRBJ2-1; 7 bases are a match to TRBD2. Trimming removed 4 bases from V and 4 bases from J; junction bases left unmatched: 10. CDR1 and CDR2 from the germline V gene are MDHEN and SYDVKM. This CDR3 contains 16 residues. The CDR3 spells CASSSKREGKYNEQFF. The CDR3 nucleotides are TGTGCCAGCAGTTCGAAAAGGGAGGGGAAATACAATGAGCAGTTCTTC.

V usage is TRBV5-1 and J usage is TRBJ2-7; the D gene is possibly TRBD2 (6 bases). Germline V CDR1 and CDR2: SGHRS, YFSETQ. The V end was cut by 0 bases, the J end by 0 bases, with 10 bases between. This CDR3 has 15 residues. The CDR3 is CASSLGGALSYEQYF. The CDR3 DNA reads as TGCGCCAGCAGCTTGGGCGGGGCTCTCTCCTACGAGCAGTACTTC.

This clone was detected only once. The chain uses TRBV10-3 and TRBJ1-2, with unresolved D. The CDR3 is made up of 12 amino acids. The ends were cut back, 3 bases at V and 4 bases at J, with 6 bases in the middle. Germline assignment: CDR1 ENHRY and CDR2 SYGVKD. The CDR3 DNA reads TGTGCCATCAGTGACAGGATCTATGGCTACACCTTC. Translating gives CAISDRIYGYTF.

With regard to this clone: This sequence may be a read error, since a much larger clone differs from it by one base. Other DNA sequences of this sample code for an identical CDR3. This rearrangement joins TRBV2 to TRBJ2-7; the D is unclear. Trimming took 4 bases from V and 4 from J, leaving 5 bases between them. The V gene's germline CDR1 is SNHLY and CDR2 FYNNEI. The CDR3 loop spans 11 amino acids. The CDR3 reads CASSVKYEQYF. In nucleotides, the CDR3 is TGTGCCAGCAGTGTAAAGTACGAGCAGTACTTC.

The chain recombines TRBV28 with TRBJ2-1; D unclear. The germline gives CDR1 MDHEN, CDR2 SYDVKM. Trimming took off 5 bases at V and 8 bases at J, with 19 bases between the two ends. The CDR3 runs 15 residues. CDR3 region: CASSPSRKSHHEQFF. The CDR3 DNA follows: TGTGCCAGCAGTCCAAGCAGGAAGTCCCATCATGAGCAGTTCTTC.

The chain has TRBV19 and TRBJ1-3; 7 positions agree with TRBD1. J gave up 3 bases and V 4 bases, and 6 bases lay outside the gene matches. This CDR3 has 15 amino acids. Per germline, CDR1 LNHDA and CDR2 SQIVND (reference sequence). The CDR3 is CASSTTGWFGNTIYF. Written as DNA, the CDR3 is TGTGCCAGTAGTACGACAGGGTGGTTTGGAAACACCATATATTTT.

This chain links TRBV4-1 with TRBJ1-2; D ambiguous. V dropped 2 bases and J dropped 5 bases, with 6 bases sitting between them. This CDR3 has 12 amino acids. Germline V CDR1 and CDR2: MGHRA, YSYEKL. The CDR3 DNA sequence: TGCGCCAGCAGCCAACTAGGGTATGGCTACACCTTC. It codes for CASSQLGYGYTF.

Concerning this clone itself: This could be a read error, since a much larger clone is one nucleotide away. The rearrangement uses TRBV7-6 and TRBJ2-7, with no clear D. Germline V gene sequence: CDR1 SGHVS, CDR2 FNYEAQ. The CDR3 spans 13 residues. Trimming took off 5 bases at V and 2 bases at J, with 10 bases between the two ends. The CDR3, as DNA: TGTGCCAGCAGCCCCGGCGGCACCTACGAGCAGTACTTC. This translates into CASSPGGTYEQYF.

The sample holds one count of this clone. The chain uses TRBV10-3 and TRBJ2-1; possible D gene TRBD2, 5 bases. The CDR3 consists of 11 residues. From germline, CDR1 is ENHRY and CDR2 SYGVKD. Trimming left V 8 bases short and J 8 bases short, with 10 bases between. The CDR3: CAIAAEDEQFF. The CDR3 nucleotides are TGTGCCATCGCGGCGGAGGATGAGCAGTTCTTC.

This clone came up once. The CDR3 sequence is CASSLLLLSGNEQFF. CDR3 coding DNA: TGTGCCAGCAGCTTGTTGCTACTTTCCGGCAATGAGCAGTTCTTC. J is TRBJ2-1 and V is TRBV5-5; D ambiguous. V lost 1 base and J 6 bases, leaving 14 bases between the germline ends. The CDR3 runs to 15 residues. Germline V CDR1 and CDR2: SGHKS, YYEKEE (reference sequence).